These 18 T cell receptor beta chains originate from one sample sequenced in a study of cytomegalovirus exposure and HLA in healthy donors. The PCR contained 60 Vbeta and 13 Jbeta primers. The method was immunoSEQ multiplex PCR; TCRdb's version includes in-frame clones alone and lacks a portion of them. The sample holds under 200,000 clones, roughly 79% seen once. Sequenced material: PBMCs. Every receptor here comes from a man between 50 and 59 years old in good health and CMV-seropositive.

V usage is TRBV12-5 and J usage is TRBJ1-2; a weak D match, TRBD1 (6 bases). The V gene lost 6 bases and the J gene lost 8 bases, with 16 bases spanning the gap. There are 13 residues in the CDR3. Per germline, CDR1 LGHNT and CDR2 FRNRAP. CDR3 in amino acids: CASGPDSPKGYTF. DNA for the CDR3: TGTGCTAGTGGCCCGGACAGTCCTAAGGGCTACACCTTC.

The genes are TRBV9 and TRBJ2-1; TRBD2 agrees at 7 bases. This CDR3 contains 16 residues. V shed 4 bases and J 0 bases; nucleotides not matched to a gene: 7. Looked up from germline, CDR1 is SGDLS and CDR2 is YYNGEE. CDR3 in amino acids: CASSTDSGVSYNEQFF. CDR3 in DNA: TGTGCCAGCAGCACTGACAGCGGGGTCTCCTACAATGAGCAGTTCTTC.

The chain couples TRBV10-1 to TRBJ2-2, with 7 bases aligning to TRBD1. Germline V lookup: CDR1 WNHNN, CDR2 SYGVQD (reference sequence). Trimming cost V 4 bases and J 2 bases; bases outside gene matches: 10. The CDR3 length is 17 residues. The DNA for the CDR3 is TGCGCCAGCAGTGGTCCGGTAGGGGGCAGAAACACCGGGGAGCTGTTTTTT. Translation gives CASSGPVGGRNTGELFF.

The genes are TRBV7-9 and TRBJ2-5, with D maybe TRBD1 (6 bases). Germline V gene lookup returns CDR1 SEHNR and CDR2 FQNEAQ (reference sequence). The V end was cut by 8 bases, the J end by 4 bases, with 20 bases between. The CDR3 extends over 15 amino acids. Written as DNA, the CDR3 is TGTGCCAGCTACTCCACAGGGCTTGAGGGAGAGACCCAGTACTTC. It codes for CASYSTGLEGETQYF. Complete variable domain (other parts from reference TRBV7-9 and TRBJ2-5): DTGVSQNPRHKITKRGQNVTFRCDPISEHNRLYWYRQTLGQGPEFLTYFQNEAQLEKSRLLSDRFSAERPKGSFSTLEIQRTEQGDSAMYLCASYSTGLEGETQYFGPGTRLLVL.

CDR3 residues: CASSSPASGVSTDTQYF. The CDR3 DNA follows: TGTGCCAGCAGTTCTCCGGCTAGCGGGGTTAGCACAGATACGCAGTATTTT. The chain links TRBV28 to TRBJ2-3, with TRBD2 identical over 9 bases. The CDR3 runs to 17 residues. Germline lookup yields CDR1 MDHEN and CDR2 SYDVKM. The junction had 8 bases not matched to a gene; V was cut back by 4 bases and J by 0 bases.

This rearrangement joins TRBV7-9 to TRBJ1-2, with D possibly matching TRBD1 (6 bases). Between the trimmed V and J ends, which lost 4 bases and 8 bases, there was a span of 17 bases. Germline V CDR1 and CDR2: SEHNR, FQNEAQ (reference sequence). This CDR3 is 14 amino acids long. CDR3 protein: CASSSLLRTEGYTF. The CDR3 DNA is TGTGCCAGCAGCTCTTTACTACGGACAGAAGGCTACACCTTC.

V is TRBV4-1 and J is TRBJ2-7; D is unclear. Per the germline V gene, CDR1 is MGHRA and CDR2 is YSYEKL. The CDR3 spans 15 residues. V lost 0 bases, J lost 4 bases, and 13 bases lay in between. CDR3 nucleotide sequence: TGCGCCAGCAGCCAAGATGGCGAAACTAAGTACGAGCAGTACTTC. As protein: CASSQDGETKYEQYF.

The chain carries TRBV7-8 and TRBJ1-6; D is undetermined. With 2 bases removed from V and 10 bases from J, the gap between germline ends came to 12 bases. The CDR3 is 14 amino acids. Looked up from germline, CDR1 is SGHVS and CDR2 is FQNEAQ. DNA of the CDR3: TGTGCCAGCAGCTTAAGCGGGTATATCTCACCCCTCCACTTT. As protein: CASSLSGYISPLHF.

The CDR3 protein is CASSLGQSLTEAFF. CDR3 coding DNA: TGTGCCAGCAGTTTGGGGCAGTCTCTCACTGAAGCTTTCTTT. The V and J genes are TRBV27 and TRBJ1-1; possible D gene TRBD1, 5 bases. The length of the CDR3 is 14 residues. V was shortened by 3 bases and J by 4 bases, with 12 bases between the two germline ends. The germline V gene encodes CDR1 MNHEY and CDR2 SMNVEV (reference sequence).

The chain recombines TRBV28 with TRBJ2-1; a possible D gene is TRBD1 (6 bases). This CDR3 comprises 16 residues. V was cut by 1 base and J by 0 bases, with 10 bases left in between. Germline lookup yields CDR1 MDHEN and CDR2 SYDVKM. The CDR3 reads CASSLYEGDSYNEQFF. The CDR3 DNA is TGTGCCAGCAGTTTATACGAGGGGGACTCCTACAATGAGCAGTTCTTC.

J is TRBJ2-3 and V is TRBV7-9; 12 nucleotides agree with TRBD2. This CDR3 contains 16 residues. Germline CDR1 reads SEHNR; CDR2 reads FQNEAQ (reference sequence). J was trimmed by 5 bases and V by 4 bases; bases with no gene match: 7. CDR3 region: CASSSGLAGPQDTQYF. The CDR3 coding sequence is TGTGCCAGCAGCTCCGGACTAGCGGGACCACAAGATACGCAGTATTTT.

The CDR3 DNA reads as TGTGCCAGCAGTGATTTAGCGGGGGGGCGAACCGGGGAGCTGTTTTTT. As protein: CASSDLAGGRTGELFF. The chain recombines TRBV6-1 with TRBJ2-2; TRBD2 aligns across 11 bases. CDR1 is MNHNS, CDR2 SASEGT, per germline. V dropped 3 bases and J dropped 5; count of bases not matched to a gene: 5. The CDR3 has 16 residues.

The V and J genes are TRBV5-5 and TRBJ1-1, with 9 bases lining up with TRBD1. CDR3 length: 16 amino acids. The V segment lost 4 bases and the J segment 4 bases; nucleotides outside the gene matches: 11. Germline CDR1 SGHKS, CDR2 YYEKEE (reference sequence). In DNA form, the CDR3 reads TGTGCCAGCAGCAATACCGGGACAGGGAGTCTCACTGAAGCTTTCTTT. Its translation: CASSNTGTGSLTEAFF.

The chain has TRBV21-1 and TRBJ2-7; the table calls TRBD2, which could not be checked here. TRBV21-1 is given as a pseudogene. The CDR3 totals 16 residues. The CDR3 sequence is CASSRRGAYIDYEQYV. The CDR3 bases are TGTGCCAGCAGCAGACGGGGGGCCTACATCGACTACGAGCAGTACGTC.

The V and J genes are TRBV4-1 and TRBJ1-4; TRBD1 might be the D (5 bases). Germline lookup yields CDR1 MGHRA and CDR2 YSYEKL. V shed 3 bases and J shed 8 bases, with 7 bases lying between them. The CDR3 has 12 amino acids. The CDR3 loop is CASSHPGEKLFF. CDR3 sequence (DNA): TGCGCCAGCAGCCACCCAGGGGAAAAACTGTTTTTT.

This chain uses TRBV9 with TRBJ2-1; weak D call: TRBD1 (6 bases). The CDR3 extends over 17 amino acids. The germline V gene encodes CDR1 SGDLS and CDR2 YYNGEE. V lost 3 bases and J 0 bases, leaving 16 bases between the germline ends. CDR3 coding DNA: TGTGCCAGCAGCGGCCTGGGGGCGCAGTCCTCCTACAATGAGCAGTTCTTC. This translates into CASSGLGAQSSYNEQFF. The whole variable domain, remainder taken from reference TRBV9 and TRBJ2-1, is DSGVTQTPKHLITATGQRVTLRCSPRSGDLSVYWYQQSLDQGLQFLIQYYNGEERAKGNILERFSAQQFPDLHSELNLSSLELGDSALYFCASSGLGAQSSYNEQFFGPGTRLTVL.

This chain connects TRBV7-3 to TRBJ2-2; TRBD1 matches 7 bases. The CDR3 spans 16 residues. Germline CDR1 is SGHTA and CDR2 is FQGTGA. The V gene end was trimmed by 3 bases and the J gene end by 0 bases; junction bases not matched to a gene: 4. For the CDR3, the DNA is TGTGCCAGCAGCTTCGCCGGGACAGCGAACACCGGGGAGCTGTTTTTT. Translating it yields CASSFAGTANTGELFF.

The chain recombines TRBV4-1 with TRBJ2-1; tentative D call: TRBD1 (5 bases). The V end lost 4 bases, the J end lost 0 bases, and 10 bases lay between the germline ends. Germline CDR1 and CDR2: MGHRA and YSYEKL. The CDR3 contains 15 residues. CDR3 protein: CASSPTASSYNEQFF. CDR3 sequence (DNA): TGCGCCAGCAGCCCGACAGCGAGCTCCTACAATGAGCAGTTCTTC.